This T cell receptor beta chain was documented in a study of T cells in Graves' hyperthyroidism and ophthalmopathy. Study-wide results and limits: Blood samples included most of the expanded thyroid clonotypes exceeding 0.001.

V lost 6 bases to trimming and J lost 1 base; unmatched junction nucleotides: 6. The CDR3 loop spans 15 amino acids. RNA transcripts served as the template for amplifying TCR beta CDR3 regions. The HTBI set primed first-round TCR CDR3 RT-PCR. TCRdb re-called the multiplex PCR reads through MiXCR, storing one row per CDR3 protein. This sample has 640,000 or so distinct CDR3 sequences; approximately 14% occur once, and the top ten carry 3.5% to 4.5%. On this clonotype: The antigen is unknown.

In the ophthalmopathy cohort, Clinical Activity Score was at least 3, NOSPECS grade at least 4, and duration under 3 months. Diagnoses were made from clinical symptoms, serum measures (thyroxine and TRAb), thyroid ultrasound and orbital computed tomography. The chain joins TRBV12-3 or TRBV12-4 to TRBJ2-7, with 10 bases lining up with TRBD1. The clonotype was recovered from a middle-aged woman with Graves' ophthalmopathy. Sequences were obtained from blood. This CDR3 is CASRPRGQGSYEQYF. The CDR3 DNA is TGTGCCAGCAGGCCTCGGGGACAGGGGTCCTACGAGCAGTACTTC.